This T cell receptor beta chain was identified in a study of vaccination and CD4 T cells after COVID-19. Looking at the study overall: Nasal swab PCR identified SARS-CoV-2 in the convalescent patients, of whom about ten were mild and one severe.

V dropped 7 bases and J dropped 9 bases, with 21 bases sitting between them. Per germline, CDR1 MDHEN and CDR2 SYDVKM. The CDR3 totals 15 residues. Turning to this clonotype: Its specificity is not known.

Study-level findings and limits: Median about 90% of reactive clones detected in convalescent patients emerged only post-vaccination. The median number of SARS-CoV-2-reactive clonotypes increased from about 20 to 38, a change that did not reach significance.

The Oncomine TCR Beta short-read assay was applied to DNA of cultured CD4+ T cells. MiXCR was run by TCRdb on the PCR reads, yielding one entry per CDR3 protein. The sample contains about 12,000 distinct CDR3 sequences, around 50% of which appear only once. Documented treatment: roughly 11-day PBMC culture with coronavirus spike peptide pools or control peptides (ViraFEST assay). The sequence was obtained from a human donor who had recovered from COVID-19. Sequenced: CD4+ T cells from blood, cultured in vitro. The chain has TRBV28 and TRBJ2-2; TRBD1 might be the D (5 bases). CDR3 amino acids: CASTLATASPRELFF. CDR3 bases: TGTGCCAGCACACTTGCGACAGCTAGTCCTCGGGAGCTGTTTTTT.